Given below is one TCR beta chain in context. The antigen this receptor binds is unknown. No much larger clone is present one base from it, and per-base qualities are unavailable. Libraries were made using the immunoSEQ multiplex PCR assay. The multiplex PCR relied on a mix of 60 forward primers for TCR Vbeta segments and 13 reverse primers for TCR Jbeta segments. A multiplex PCR assay on genomic DNA amplified the CDR3 region of rearranged TCR beta genes. The amplified TCR beta libraries were sequenced on the Illumina HiSeq System as 87-base-pair reads. Concerning the study's data processing: A later analysis tallied 75 million to 95 million unique TCR beta chains across the 666 repertoires, and about 10 million of those chains were shared by two or more donors. Raw reads were error-corrected and collapsed into unique sequences by a nearest-neighbor algorithm in which closely related sequences were merged to remove PCR and sequencing errors. V, D and J gene segments were assigned by aligning CDR3 sequences to IMGT reference sequences. For a sequence to be retained, a match of at least six nucleotides was required to both a V gene segment and a J gene segment. Rearrangements were called productive when the CDR3 lacked stop codons and stayed in frame with V and J; all others were non-productive. Following IMGT convention, CDR3 was defined as the stretch from the second conserved V-encoded cysteine up to the conserved J-encoded phenylalanine. Sequences without an unambiguous match to a single V gene segment were excluded from the earlier analysis of approximately 560 of the donors. In an earlier analysis of approximately 500 of the donors, a V segment was called functional when productive rearrangements were above 56.7%, and segregating when the standard deviation between donors exceeded 5%. A statistical classification framework was built for diagnosing cytomegalovirus status from the catalog of TCR beta chain sequences. A later analysis assigned V and J genes by comparing TCR nucleotide sequences with IMGT/GENE-DB human TR gene sequences. A later analysis assigned CDR3 sequences and most-parsimonious VDJ recombination scenarios with the TCRdist pipeline. In a later analysis, every TCR beta chain was defined by the combination of its CDR3 amino acid sequence and its V-gene family, and reads without a unique V-gene family were dropped. As a way to deal with suspected cross-contamination and a sequencing artifact, a later analysis dropped under 600 nucleotide sequences that were highly shared and had low generation probability. In a later analysis, a clonal expansion index was calculated for each public chain from normalized within-repertoire ranks of inferred template counts. In a later analysis, generation probabilities were computed using a VDJ recombination model fitted to out-of-frame rearrangements, and the results were checked against IGoR. Hypergeometric tests were used in a later analysis to score TCR-TCR, TCR-HLA and TCR-CMV co-occurrence, with a repertoire-size bias correction applied to the TCR pairs. A later analysis estimated false discovery rates by permuting HLA or CMV assignments 20 times. In a later analysis, co-occurring TCRs were grouped with DBSCAN, and TCRdist sequence similarity was added when clustering was performed within HLA-allele-positive subsets. Co-occurrence clustering excluded repertoires with fewer than 30,000 or more than 120,000 public chains, plus five with anomalous nucleotide sharing. TCRdb carries this immuneACCESS record with in-frame sequences only. Its versions omit some clonotypes, under half of them owing to an unresolved V gene in the studies checked, with the rest unexplained. The D gene and trimming were derived from the DNA, and the V and J assignments and clone size from that table. The sample records around 110,000 clones, approximately 80% of which are singletons. Around 4.3% of the sample belongs to the ten largest clones.

In total, around 600 healthy bone marrow donors made up the cohort. At the time of sampling, all cohort members were nominally healthy, though unrecorded immune exposures were likely present. The donor was CMV seropositive and was included in the group of 300 or so seropositive cohort members. A peripheral blood sample was collected from each donor, and TCR beta sequencing was performed on peripheral blood mononuclear cells. The Qiagen DNeasy Blood Extraction Kit was used to extract genomic DNA from the blood cell samples. The source of the sample is a study of cytomegalovirus exposure and HLA in healthy donors (dated by TCRdb to about 2017). For context, the study as a whole: An earlier analysis of roughly 630 of the donors reported more than 250 Gb of sequence data and 117 million unique TCR beta sequences from about 179 million T cells. An early release that covered roughly 600 HLA-typed donors contained approximately 300 gigabases of sequencing data and around 85 million unique TCR sequences. The genetic ancestry cluster associated with self-reported Caucasian donors included about 81% of the roughly 400 genotyped donors. The study was designed to test whether signatures of past pathogen exposure could be identified by cataloging public T cell receptors. The study profiled the T cell repertoires of 500 to 800 subjects by immunosequencing and related them to cytomegalovirus serostatus. Besides the first cohort of around 670 subjects, a separate validation cohort made up of roughly 120 different subjects was used. High-throughput TCR immunosequencing, statistical association of individual TCRs with disease status, and machine learning were combined to predict cytomegalovirus infection status. In a later analysis, previously published TCR beta repertoires from 666 donors were re-analyzed and high-resolution HLA genotyping was added so that TCR occurrence patterns could be studied. Rather than drawing on any new phenotypic data, the later analysis identified candidate immune exposures from TCR beta sequences and the way those sequences occurred across donors. To decide whether each TCR beta V gene segment behaved as functional or pseudogenic, an earlier analysis of approximately 600 of the donors relied on high-throughput TCR beta sequencing. Donor age, sex, ethnicity and CMV serostatus were collected together with the repertoire data. Genome-wide SNP genotypes for about 65% of the roughly 700 donors were used in a later genetic analysis, which treated that subset as a discovery cohort. Every repertoire in the discovery cohort had been generated on one and the same sequencing platform. Class I and class II HLA loci were covered by the typing at four-digit resolution. Typing coverage differed by locus: A, B, C, DRB1 and DQB1 were typed in roughly 620-640 donors, DQA1 in roughly 500, DPA1 in around 580, and DPB1 in about 450. About five DR-DQ haplotypes were treated as single units for association and clustering because of strong linkage in the cohort. Across around 400 genotyped donors of the cohort, an average of about 220,000 unique TCR beta nucleotide sequences per donor were sequenced, and roughly 20% of those sequences were non-productive. The study at large found these results: Most TCR sequences were observed very rarely across donors, whereas some public TCRs were present in many individuals. Only TCR beta chains were sequenced in this cohort, and the absence of alpha or paired-chain data limited detectable features. A later analysis found that HLA-associated TCR beta chains were more clonally expanded and had lower generation probabilities than equally common non-associated chains. It was suggested by the authors that the approach could potentially be generalized to other disease states and immunological phenotypes. In a later analysis, several top co-occurrence clusters were reported to appear linked to parvovirus B19, influenza, CMV and Epstein-Barr virus. Specific HLA alleles were associated with 15,000 to 20,000 TCR beta sequences at a false discovery rate of 0.05 in a later analysis. Some 16 rarely observed V segments, including chromosome 9 orphons, were excluded from the earlier analysis of about 500 of the donors because counts were too low. In a later analysis, TCR association rates were found to vary across HLA loci, with the most associated TCRs seen for DRB1 alleles and the fewest for HLA-C alleles. Because HLA typing was unavailable for some donors at each locus, only the typed subset was used in association tests. The sequencing pipeline was judged likely to have produced a cluster of highly shared sequence variants as a technical artifact. In an earlier analysis of more than 450 of the donors, most TCR beta V segments were observed in productive rearrangements about 87% or about 30% of the time, broadly matching IMGT annotations. When HLA alleles, especially DR and DQ, strongly co-occurred, attributing TCR associations to individual alleles was difficult. V-gene and J-gene trimming of TCR beta chains was associated with a missense DCLRE1C variant in a later genetic analysis, and the association was replicated in an independent cohort. A later analysis found that most CMV-associated TCR beta chains appeared HLA-restricted, with HLA associations seemingly driven largely by CMV exposure. Because the 87-base-pair reads could not distinguish some IMGT-functional V segments, including TRBV6-2 and TRBV6-3, those segments were excluded. Cytomegalovirus status was reported to be diagnosed by the classifier with high specificity and sensitivity in both the original and validation cohorts. For the cohort, immune exposure information was limited to CMV serostatus. A further reported finding was that TCR beta sequences accurately predicted the HLA-A and HLA-B alleles for most subjects in the first cohort. The presence/absence analyses assumed that sequencing depth was roughly uniform across donors, and that assumption may not be true. A total of 150 to 200 TCR beta chains were listed by the study as associated with cytomegalovirus. In vitro tests confirmed that three of the cytomegalovirus-associated TCR beta chains recognize cytomegalovirus antigens. Linkage disequilibrium might explain the correlated functional status among segregating V segments, but an unknown experimental factor could not be excluded. In a later genetic analysis, fewer N-insertions in productive TCRs were reported among donors in an Asian-associated ancestry cluster than the approximately 710-donor mean.

Including the terminal cysteine and phenylalanine, the CDR3 comprises 15 residues. Of the read, only the CDR3 DNA is kept; its 45 bases are in frame from base 1. Trimming takes 4 bases from V and 6 bases from J, and the germline ends sit 20 bases apart. CDR1 SGHRS and CDR2 YFSETQ were looked up in the germline V gene. The rearranged chain carries TRBV5-1 and TRBJ2-7; 5 matching bases give a weak D call of TRBD2. Material for sequencing was PBMCs. This receptor was obtained from a man in his thirties or forties in good health and CMV-seropositive. The CDR3 reads as follows: CASSLRTYEPSEQYF. Read as DNA, the sequence is TGCGCCAGCAGCCTTAGGACTTATGAACCCTCCGAGCAGTACTTC.